This T cell receptor (beta chain) was captured in a study of cytomegalovirus exposure and HLA in healthy donors. As for the study in general: Unique TCR beta sequences numbering fewer than 130 million came from 190 million or so T cells in an earlier analysis. Broader study findings: Highest at DRB1 and lowest at HLA-C, TCR association rates differed among HLA loci in a later analysis.

PCR amplification relied on 60 Vbeta primers (plus 13 Jbeta primers). Clones were read by immunoSEQ multiplex PCR, and TCRdb kept only the in-frame ones, dropping some. The sample holds about 160,000 clones, about two thirds seen once. As to this clone: Its specificity is not known.

Trimming removed 10 bases at V and 4 bases at J, with 16 bases between. The CDR3 length is 14 residues. Germline-derived CDR1 and CDR2 are ENHRY and SYGVKD. Unrecorded immune exposure was likely among donors, who were nominally healthy when sampled. This sequence joins TRBV10-3 and TRBJ2-2; D perhaps matches TRBD2 (5 bases). The sample consisted of PBMCs. The source is a woman aged 25 to 39 in good health and CMV-seronegative. This CDR3 reads CATTLGGPTGELFF. The CDR3, as DNA: TGTGCCACCACCTTGGGCGGGCCCACCGGGGAGCTGTTTTTT.